One and the same sample provided the 20 T cell receptor beta chains below, sequenced in a study of primary melanoma T cells and metastatic recurrence. TCRdb keeps only in-frame clones here, not all; method: immunoSEQ multiplex PCR. The sample yields roughly 200 clones, 83% seen once. The sequencing input was melanoma tumor tissue. The receptors here all came from a human donor with melanoma.

This clone has a handful of counts. The J gene is TRBJ1-1, the V gene TRBV11-3; TRBD1 aligns across 9 bases. The CDR3 loop spans 14 amino acids. Germline V lookup: CDR1 SGHNT, CDR2 YENEEA. V shed 5 bases and J 6 bases; nucleotides not matched to a gene: 7. This CDR3 is CASSVVQGAPEAFF. CDR3 DNA sequence: TGTGCCAGCAGCGTGGTACAGGGGGCCCCTGAAGCTTTCTTT.

V gene TRBV28 combines with J gene TRBJ1-5; D gene ambiguous. Germline lookup yields CDR1 MDHEN and CDR2 SYDVKM. The CDR3 is made up of 15 amino acids. The V end was cut by 4 bases, the J end by 5 bases, with 15 bases between. This CDR3 is CASSWRAVSDQPQHF. CDR3 nucleotides: TGTGCCAGCAGTTGGAGAGCCGTCAGCGATCAGCCCCAGCATTTT.

The table lists this clone with a count of one. This chain connects TRBV19 to TRBJ1-1, with D perhaps TRBD1 (5 bases). The CDR3 has 15 residues. V dropped 1 base and J dropped 5 bases, with 14 bases sitting between them. Germline-derived CDR1 and CDR2 are LNHDA and SQIVND (reference sequence). CDR3 nucleotides: TGTGCCAGTAGTATAGGAAAGCAGGGACGGACTGAAGCTTTCTTT. Translation gives CASSIGKQGRTEAFF.

This clone occurred a few times. Coverage ceases 1 residue before the CDR3 finishes, and the germline J gene fills in the end. The chain couples TRBV6-1 to TRBJ1-1; D is unclear. This CDR3 is 15 amino acids long. Germline V gene sequence: CDR1 MNHNS, CDR2 SASEGT. The V and J ends lost 1 base and 1 base respectively, with 10 bases between them. The CDR3 sequence: CASSEENSRNTEAFF. The DNA read from the CDR3 is TGTGCCAGCAGTGAAGAGAACAGCCGGAACACTGAAGCTTTC.

The chain is built from TRBV19 and TRBJ1-1; weak D call: TRBD1 (5 bases). The germline V gene has CDR1 LNHDA and CDR2 SQIVND (reference sequence). The CDR3 sequence is 11 residues long. Trimming took 5 bases from V and 13 from J, leaving 14 bases between them. Here the CDR3 DNA reads TGTGCCAGTAGTTCGCGGACAAAGGTTTTCTTT. Protein: CASSSRTKVFF.

CDR3 sequence (DNA): TGTGCCACGTCCGGGGGCGGCTCTGGAAACACCATATATTTT. Translation gives CATSGGGSGNTIYF. V and J are TRBV19 and TRBJ1-3; possibly TRBD1 for D (6 bases). The germline V gene encodes CDR1 LNHDA and CDR2 SQIVND (reference sequence). CDR3 length: 14 amino acids. The V and J ends lost 10 bases and 0 bases respectively, with 13 bases between them.

V and J are TRBV19 and TRBJ1-2, with D possibly matching TRBD1 (5 bases). This CDR3 region has 14 residues. Germline V gene sequence: CDR1 LNHDA, CDR2 SQIVND (reference sequence). Between the trimmed V and J ends, which lost 6 bases and 2 bases, there was a span of 13 bases. CDR3 amino acids: CASSDPGRNYGYTF. The CDR3 DNA reads TGTGCCAGTAGCGATCCGGGACGGAACTATGGCTACACCTTC.

J is TRBJ2-1 and V is TRBV19; 9 nucleotides align to TRBD2. V was clipped by 9 bases and J by 9 bases; unmatched bases: 9. Germline V lookup: CDR1 LNHDA, CDR2 SQIVND (reference sequence). This CDR3 has 13 residues. In nucleotides, the CDR3 is TGTGCCAGCTGCCCAGCGGGGGGAGTTGAGCAGTTCTTC. Its protein product is CASCPAGGVEQFF.

The V call is TRBV5-1, the J call TRBJ2-3, with D possibly TRBD1 on 7 matching bases. This CDR3 has 17 amino acids. Germline loops: CDR1 SGHRS, CDR2 YFSETQ. The V gene lost 4 bases and the J gene lost 2 bases, with 20 bases spanning the gap. The CDR3 sequence is CASSPGDRGKSTDTQYF. Here the CDR3 DNA reads TGCGCCAGCAGCCCGGGGGACAGAGGGAAATCCACAGATACGCAGTATTTT. The full variable domain, in which reference TRBV5-1 and TRBJ2-3 provide the parts outside the CDR3, is KAGVTQTPRYLIKTRGQQVTLSCSPISGHRSVSWYQQTPGQGLQFLFEYFSETQRNKGNFPGRFSGRQFSNSRSEMNVSTLELGDSALYLCASSPGDRGKSTDTQYFGPGTRLTVL.

As for this clone: The junction shows a germline mismatch at one end, possibly a read error. The chain carries TRBV19 and TRBJ2-2; D is unresolved. Per germline, CDR1 LNHDA and CDR2 SQIVND (reference sequence). The CDR3 runs to 13 residues. The CDR3 here is CASSIVPTRELFF. In DNA form, the CDR3 reads TGTGCCAGTAGTATAGTCCCCACCCGGGAGCTGTTTTTT.

The chain couples TRBV30 to TRBJ1-3; TRBD1 might be the D (6 bases). Per the germline V gene, CDR1 is GTSNPN and CDR2 is SVGIG (reference sequence). This CDR3 contains 13 residues. V lost 5 bases to trimming and J lost 0 bases, with 8 bases between them. CDR3 sequence reads: CAWDRSSGNTIYF. CDR3 nucleotide sequence: TGTGCCTGGGACAGGAGCTCTGGAAACACCATATATTTT.

This clone is a singleton in its sample. V is TRBV11-3 and J is TRBJ2-7, with TRBD1 matching 8 bases. With V trimmed by 5 bases and J by 2 bases, 5 bases remained unmatched. CDR1 and CDR2 (germline): SGHNT, YENEEA. CDR3 size: 14 residues. The CDR3 nucleotides are TGTGCCAGCAGCGGGAGACAGGGGACCTACGAGCAGTACTTC. This sequence encodes CASSGRQGTYEQYF.

The chain is built from TRBV7-5 and TRBJ1-6; the D call in the table, TRBD1, was not verified against the DNA. TRBV7-5 is marked as a pseudogene. The CDR3 covers 15 residues. The CDR3 spells CASSWTDRPNSPLHF. The CDR3 DNA reads as TGTGCCAGCAGCTGGACGGACAGGCCCAATTCACCCCTCCACTTT.

This clone was detected once. The J gene is TRBJ2-3, the V gene TRBV7-6, with TRBD1 matching over 9 bases. This CDR3 has 14 amino acids. Trimming took 3 bases from V and 8 from J; bases not matched to a gene: 6. Germline V lookup: CDR1 SGHVS, CDR2 FNYEAQ. As DNA, the CDR3 is TGTGCCAGCAGCTTCGGACAGGGGCCTAGTACGCAGTATTTT. Protein sequence: CASSFGQGPSTQYF. The full variable domain, rest sourced from reference TRBV7-6 and TRBJ2-3, is GAGVSQSPRYKVTKRGQDVALRCDPISGHVSLYWYRQALGQGPEFLTYFNYEAQQDKSGLPNDRFSAERPEGSISTLTIQRTEQRDSAMYRCASSFGQGPSTQYFGPGTRLTVL.

This sequence joins TRBV6-8 and TRBJ2-5; 13 nucleotides match TRBD2. The V gene end was trimmed by 4 bases and the J gene end by 2 bases; junction bases not matched to a gene: 13. The CDR3 length is 19 residues. Looked up from germline, CDR1 is MNHGY and CDR2 is SAAAGT. The CDR3 region has the DNA TGTGCCAGCAGTTCCCGTCCCGGGACTAGCGGGGTGCAACAAGAGACCCAGTACTTC. It specifies CASSSRPGTSGVQQETQYF.

The chain couples TRBV19 to TRBJ2-7, with 10 bases fitting TRBD1. The J segment lost 2 bases and the V segment lost 6 bases, leaving 7 bases of the junction unmatched. Germline lookup yields CDR1 LNHDA and CDR2 SQIVND (reference sequence). This CDR3 has 15 residues. This chain's CDR3 is CASRPDRGPPYEQYF. CDR3 nucleotide sequence: TGTGCCAGTAGGCCCGACAGGGGGCCTCCCTACGAGCAGTACTTC.

The chain recombines TRBV19 with TRBJ1-1; weak D call: TRBD1 (6 bases). Germline V gene data show CDR1 as LNHDA and CDR2 as SQIVND (reference sequence). This CDR3 has 15 residues. V dropped 4 bases and J dropped 7 bases, with 19 bases sitting between them. CDR3 sequence: CASSRASSGAYEAFF. CDR3 bases: TGTGCCAGTAGTAGGGCTAGTTCGGGGGCATATGAAGCTTTCTTT.

The chain joins TRBV19 to TRBJ2-1, with D possibly being TRBD1 (6 bases). Trimming took off 3 bases at V and 8 bases at J, with 14 bases between the two ends. Looked up from germline, CDR1 is LNHDA and CDR2 is SQIVND (reference sequence). This CDR3 has 14 amino acids. CDR3 amino acids: CASSIQGPGDEQFF. The CDR3 DNA reads TGTGCCAGTAGTATTCAGGGGCCCGGGGATGAGCAGTTCTTC.

This chain uses TRBV19 with TRBJ1-5, with no clear D. Germline CDR1 reads LNHDA; CDR2 reads SQIVND (reference sequence). The CDR3 is 13 residues long. Trimming took off 4 bases at V and 4 bases at J, with 8 bases between the two ends. CDR3 in amino acids: CASSKSQNQPQHF. In DNA form, the CDR3 reads TGTGCCAGTAGTAAGAGTCAGAATCAGCCCCAGCATTTT.

The chain recombines TRBV10-3 with TRBJ2-7; D remains ambiguous. The CDR3 totals 14 residues. Germline V gene data show CDR1 as ENHRY and CDR2 as SYGVKD. The germline V and J ends were trimmed by 2 bases and 5 bases, with 13 bases remaining between them. The CDR3 coding sequence is TGTGCCATCAGTGAGCGTGGCGCAAGGGACGAGCAGTACTTC. Translation gives CAISERGARDEQYF.